Shown below are 24 T cell receptor beta chains from a single sample sequenced in a study of patients and donors after allogeneic stem cell transplantation (TCRdb year 2020). The library was generated by RT-PCR. The sequencing machine was a NextSeq 550. TCRdb reprocessing: public reads trimmed at Q25 with fastp, clones called with MiXCR, in-frame beta chains kept. Records with the same CDR3 protein are collapsed into one entry carrying the most frequent genes and DNA. The sample table lists about 15,000 distinct CDR3 sequences, around 29% of them with a count of one. The leading ten clones occupy more than 35% of the sample. The sequenced sample was blood, either unsorted or a sorted T cell fraction (not recorded which). These receptors were obtained from a human donor who was either an allogeneic HSCT recipient or a stem cell or donor lymphocyte infusion donor (not recorded which). It is not recorded whose cells these are; they may come from a transplant donor.

This clonotype occurred a few times. The CDR3 region is CASSTLSTPGGTEAFF. In nucleotides, the CDR3 is TGTGCCAGCAGCACCCTTTCTACTCCTGGGGGCACTGAAGCTTTCTTT. The chain carries TRBV21-1 and TRBJ1-1; the D call in the table, TRBD1, was not verified against the DNA. TRBV21-1 is a pseudogene locus. The CDR3 is made up of 16 amino acids.

This clonotype was seen a few times. This chain joins TRBV4-3 and TRBJ1-6, with no clear D. V was pared by 2 bases and J by 13 bases, with 18 bases between. The CDR3 length is 15 residues. Germline CDR1 is LGHNA and CDR2 is YSLEER. The chain's CDR3 is CASSQTILENIPLHF. CDR3 sequence (DNA): TGCGCCAGCAGCCAAACGATACTTGAGAATATCCCCCTCCACTTT.

This clonotype was seen repeatedly, ten times or more. V and J are TRBV7-9 and TRBJ1-2; D not certain. Germline-derived CDR1 and CDR2 are SEHNR and FQNEAQ (reference sequence). Trimming took 1 base from V and 4 from J, leaving 4 bases between them. The CDR3 is 12 amino acids. CDR3: CASSLDSYGYTF. The CDR3 nucleotides are TGTGCCAGCAGCTTAGACTCCTATGGCTACACCTTC.

This clonotype was detected only a few times. The chain combines TRBV18 with TRBJ1-6; D unclear. There are 19 residues in the CDR3. V gave up 0 bases and J gave up 0 bases, with 15 bases separating them. Germline CDR1 reads KGHSH; CDR2 reads LQKENI. The CDR3 sequence: CASSPPNRGSSSYNSPLHF. The CDR3 nucleotides are TGTGCCAGCTCACCACCGAACCGAGGGTCCAGCTCCTATAATTCACCCCTCCACTTT.

This clonotype was observed at least ten times. The chain combines TRBV3-1 with TRBJ2-3; 12 bases fit TRBD2. Germline V gene lookup returns CDR1 LGHDT and CDR2 YNNKEL (reference sequence). Trimming cost V 0 bases and J 5 bases; bases outside gene matches: 12. CDR3 length: 19 amino acids. CDR3 nucleotides: TGTGCCAGCAGCCAAGAAGGGGCGACAGGACTAGCGGGACAAGATACGCAGTATTTT. Protein: CASSQEGATGLAGQDTQYF.

The chain uses TRBV15 and TRBJ2-2, with TRBD2 identical over 7 bases. Germline loops: CDR1 LNHNV, CDR2 YYDKDF (reference sequence). This CDR3 comprises 16 residues. V was clipped by 0 bases and J by 1 base; unmatched bases: 2. CDR3 residues: CATSRDRGENTGELFF. The CDR3 DNA reads as TGTGCCACCAGCAGAGATCGGGGGGAGAACACCGGGGAGCTGTTTTTT.

This clonotype appeared a few times. The chain's CDR3 is CASSLGTPGGNQPQHF. The DNA for the CDR3 is TGCGCCAGCAGCTTAGGGACCCCGGGAGGCAATCAGCCCCAGCATTTT. The chain employs TRBV5-1 and TRBJ1-5; possibly TRBD1 for D (5 bases). Germline V lookup: CDR1 SGHRS, CDR2 YFSETQ. This CDR3 region has 16 residues. V lost 2 bases and J 2 bases, leaving 14 bases between the germline ends.

This clonotype was counted only a few times. CDR3 bases: TGTGCCAGCAGCTCCTTTCCTTATTTGGGTACAGATACGCAGTATTTT. This gives the protein CASSSFPYLGTDTQYF. The chain is built from TRBV7-2 and TRBJ2-3; D remains unclear. CDR3 size: 16 residues. Trimming shortened V by 4 bases and J by 3 bases, and 17 bases separated the two germline ends. The germline gives CDR1 SGHTA, CDR2 FQGNSA.

This clonotype was detected only a few times. The V and J genes are TRBV10-3 and TRBJ1-1; TRBD1 matches 10 bases. The CDR3 has 13 residues. Germline V gene sequence: CDR1 ENHRY, CDR2 SYGVKD. The V segment lost 10 bases and the J segment 4 bases; nucleotides outside the gene matches: 6. The CDR3 sequence is CATTGQGGTEAFF. CDR3 in DNA: TGTGCCACAACCGGACAGGGGGGCACTGAAGCTTTCTTT.

The chain joins TRBV28 to TRBJ1-1; D not resolved. CDR1 is MDHEN and CDR2 is SYDVKM in the germline V gene. Trimming stripped 5 bases from V and 3 bases from J, with 10 bases between. The CDR3 runs to 13 residues. The chain's CDR3 is CASSPGSYTEAFF. The DNA for the CDR3 is TGTGCCAGCAGTCCCGGGAGTTACACTGAAGCTTTCTTT.

The chain joins TRBV5-1 to TRBJ2-5, with D perhaps matching TRBD1 (6 bases). Looked up from germline, CDR1 is SGHRS and CDR2 is YFSETQ. This CDR3 region has 12 residues. The germline V and J ends were trimmed by 4 bases and 2 bases, with 6 bases remaining between them. CDR3 nucleotide sequence: TGCGCCAGCAGCAGGGGGCAAGAGACCCAGTACTTC. Translation: CASSRGQETQYF.

V usage is TRBV6-6 and J usage is TRBJ1-1, with D possibly being TRBD1 (5 bases). This CDR3 contains 14 residues. Germline V gives CDR1 MNHNY, CDR2 SVGAGI (reference sequence). The V end was cut by 2 bases, the J end by 1 base, with 8 bases between. The CDR3: CASSYPGGNTEAFF. CDR3 DNA sequence: TGTGCCAGCAGTTACCCGGGGGGGAACACTGAAGCTTTCTTT.

This clonotype was detected a few times. The J gene is TRBJ2-7, the V gene TRBV29-1; TRBD1 or TRBD2 may be the D gene (6 bases each). V gave up 5 bases and J gave up 1 base, with 15 bases separating them. Per germline, CDR1 SQVTM and CDR2 ANQGSEA. The CDR3 is 14 residues long. CDR3 region: CSVQRGAGSYEQYF. Written as DNA, the CDR3 is TGCAGCGTTCAAAGGGGGGCCGGATCCTACGAGCAGTACTTC.

The chain uses TRBV7-9 and TRBJ1-5; D not certain. CDR1 is SEHNR, CDR2 FQNEAQ, per germline (reference sequence). This CDR3 contains 14 residues. Trimming removed 1 base from V and 2 bases from J, with 6 bases in between. The DNA of the CDR3 is TGTGCCAGCAGCTTAGGGGTCGGCAATCAGCCCCAGCATTTT. Protein sequence: CASSLGVGNQPQHF. Drawing the rest from reference TRBV7-9 and TRBJ1-5, the complete variable domain is DTGVSQNPRHKITKRGQNVTFRCDPISEHNRLYWYRQTLGQGPEFLTYFQNEAQLEKSRLLSDRFSAERPKGSFSTLEIQRTEQGDSAMYLCASSLGVGNQPQHFGDGTRLSIL.

This clonotype was counted at least ten times. The chain links TRBV6-5 to TRBJ1-5; TRBD1 might be the D (5 bases). The germline V and J ends were trimmed by 4 bases and 5 bases, with 15 bases remaining between them. CDR1 and CDR2 from the germline V gene are MNHEY and SVGAGI. This CDR3 is built from 15 residues. The CDR3 region is CASSSGFYSHQPQHF. The CDR3 nucleotides read TGTGCCAGCAGTTCAGGGTTTTATAGTCATCAGCCCCAGCATTTT.

The rearrangement links TRBV6-4 to TRBJ1-4; D not certain. CDR1 is MRHNA and CDR2 is SNTAGT in the germline V gene. CDR3 length: 13 amino acids. Trimming took off 4 bases at V and 8 bases at J, with 11 bases between the two ends. The CDR3 DNA reads TGTGCCAGCAGTGTCTTACTCGGAGAAAAACTGTTTTTT. Translated: CASSVLLGEKLFF.

This clonotype was picked up a small number of times. This chain uses TRBV19 with TRBJ1-5; 8 bases agree with TRBD1. The germline V gene has CDR1 LNHDA and CDR2 SQIVND (reference sequence). This CDR3 region has 16 residues. The junction had 13 bases not matched to a gene; V was cut back by 5 bases and J by 7 bases. The CDR3 loop reads CASSFRDRRPRQPQHF. CDR3 DNA sequence: TGTGCCAGTAGTTTCCGGGACAGGAGACCTCGGCAGCCCCAGCATTTT.

The chain carries TRBV20-1 and TRBJ1-6; possible D gene TRBD1, 5 bases. This CDR3 has 13 residues. Per germline, CDR1 DFQATT and CDR2 SNEGSKA (reference sequence). V lost 7 bases, J lost 8 bases, and 15 bases lay in between. The CDR3 region is CSGTSGWHSPLHF. The CDR3, as DNA: TGCAGTGGGACTTCAGGGTGGCATTCACCCCTCCACTTT.

This clonotype was observed a handful of times. V is TRBV12-3 or TRBV12-4 and J is TRBJ2-3; 9 positions agree with TRBD1. The junction had 8 bases not matched to a gene; V was cut back by 6 bases and J by 4 bases. The CDR3 has 15 residues. The CDR3 DNA is TGTGCCAGCAGCCCCAGGACAGGGGCCGCAGATACGCAGTATTTT. As protein: CASSPRTGAADTQYF.

The chain is built from TRBV11-2 and TRBJ1-6, with unresolved D. The CDR3 sequence is 12 residues long. CDR1 is SGHAT, CDR2 FQNNGV, per germline. V lost 6 bases, J lost 12 bases, and 12 bases lay in between. CDR3 nucleotide sequence: TGTGCCAGCAGGGGCCGAACCAGACCCCTCCACTTT. This codes for CASRGRTRPLHF.

This rearrangement joins TRBV7-2 to TRBJ1-1; 9 bases are shared with TRBD1. The CDR3 length is 17 residues. Germline V gene sequence: CDR1 SGHTA, CDR2 FQGNSA. V was clipped by 4 bases and J by 7 bases; unmatched bases: 16. The CDR3: CASSSIPWGQGAVEAFF. The CDR3 region has the DNA TGTGCCAGCAGCTCCATCCCCTGGGGACAGGGCGCAGTTGAAGCTTTCTTT.

The chain couples TRBV9 to TRBJ2-1, with 7 bases matching TRBD2. CDR1 is SGDLS and CDR2 is YYNGEE in the germline V gene. After removal of 0 bases from V and 1 base from J, the junction contained 10 bases not matched to a gene. This CDR3 comprises 18 residues. CDR3 loop: CASSVGLGGTTSYNEQFF. CDR3 nucleotides: TGTGCCAGCAGCGTAGGACTCGGGGGGACTACTTCCTACAATGAGCAGTTCTTC.

This clonotype was found a few times. The J gene is TRBJ1-4, the V gene TRBV12-3 or TRBV12-4; the D is unclear. There are 13 residues in the CDR3. Between the trimmed V and J ends, which lost 7 bases and 4 bases, there was a span of 10 bases. The CDR3 DNA reads TGTGCCAGCACGGGGTTCGTTAATGAAAAACTGTTTTTT. Amino acid sequence: CASTGFVNEKLFF.

This chain links TRBV6-1 with TRBJ2-1, with 7 bases aligning to TRBD1. Germline CDR1 MNHNS, CDR2 SASEGT. CDR3 size: 14 residues. V shed 6 bases, J shed 3 bases, and the junction held 5 bases outside the gene matches. The DNA of the CDR3 is TGTGCCAGCAGACCGGGACAGATCTACAATGAGCAGTTCTTC. Translated: CASRPGQIYNEQFF.